The clone carrying this T cell receptor beta chain appeared a few times. The data are from a study of CD8 T cells in Susac syndrome. V lost 2 bases and J lost 4, with 4 bases in between. CDR3 length equals 12 residues. Germline CDR1 and CDR2: SGHDT and YYEEEE. With random hexamers, roughly 0.45 to 1 ug RNA was reverse transcribed. MiXCR, run by TCRdb on the immunoSEQ multiplex PCR reads, gives a single entry per CDR3 protein. The repertoire holds some 400,000 distinct CDR3 sequences, with roughly 85% as singletons. The sequence was collected from a human donor with multiple sclerosis. The source material was CD8+ T cells from PBMCs. V gene TRBV5-6 combines with J gene TRBJ2-1; D ambiguous. In DNA form, the CDR3 reads TGTGCCAGCAGCTTTGCATACAATGAGCAGTTCTTC. Translating gives CASSFAYNEQFF.